Below, 21 T cell receptor beta chains from the same sample are listed, as sequenced in a study of blood T cell repertoires in COVID-19. Produced via immunoSEQ multiplex PCR; TCRdb's table is partial and in-frame only. The table lists around 99,000 clones, around 92% of them singletons, with under 5.5% in the top ten. Sequencing used peripheral blood. The source of these receptors is a man aged 40-50 years with active or convalescent COVID-19.

The chain combines TRBV7-2 with TRBJ2-5, with D tentatively TRBD1 (5 bases). The CDR3 length is 14 residues. Germline V lookup: CDR1 SGHTA, CDR2 FQGNSA. The ends were cut back, 4 bases at V and 3 bases at J, with 12 bases in the middle. As DNA, the CDR3 is TGTGCCAGCAGCTCCGACCAAGGGGAAGAGACCCAGTACTTC. Amino acid sequence: CASSSDQGEETQYF.

The chain carries TRBV21-1 and TRBJ1-5. TRBV21-1 is reported as a pseudogene. The CDR3 spans 16 residues. The CDR3 DNA follows: TGTGCCAGCAGCAAAGATCAGCGTGCAAGCAATCAGCCCCAGCATTTT. Protein: CASSKDQRASNQPQHF.

This chain links TRBV4-1 with TRBJ1-1; 9 nucleotides line up with TRBD1. Germline V gene data show CDR1 as MGHRA and CDR2 as YSYEKL. V lost 1 base, J lost 4 bases, and 10 bases stayed unmatched. CDR3 length: 17 amino acids. The DNA of the CDR3 is TGCGCCAGCAGCCAAGCCTTCACTCTGGACAGGGGCACTGAAGCTTTCTTT. Its translation is CASSQAFTLDRGTEAFF.

The chain carries TRBV5-6 and TRBJ1-5, with D hard to call. Looked up from germline, CDR1 is SGHDT and CDR2 is YYEEEE. Trimming removed 2 bases at V and 1 base at J, with 7 bases between. This CDR3 has 14 residues. Here the CDR3 reads CASSFGRSNQPQHF. CDR3 sequence (DNA): TGTGCCAGCAGCTTTGGCAGAAGCAATCAGCCCCAGCATTTT.

This clone was observed once. The V gene is TRBV11-2, the J gene TRBJ1-5, with D maybe TRBD1 (5 bases). There are 14 residues in the CDR3. V lost 1 base to trimming and J lost 9 bases, with 13 bases between them. CDR1 SGHAT and CDR2 FQNNGV come from the germline V gene. CDR3 sequence (DNA): TGTGCCAGCAGCTTAGGCAGGGATCTTTGGCCCCAGCATTTT. This sequence encodes CASSLGRDLWPQHF.

This rearrangement joins TRBV7-9 to TRBJ1-2, with 8 bases that match TRBD1. The V gene's germline CDR1 is SEHNR and CDR2 FQNEAQ (reference sequence). The CDR3 is 16 amino acids. The J segment lost 5 bases and the V segment lost 3 bases, leaving 11 bases of the junction unmatched. For the CDR3, the DNA is TGTGCCAGCAGCTTTTGGGGCGGGACAGGAGGTTATGGCTACACCTTC. Translating it yields CASSFWGGTGGYGYTF. The full variable domain, rest sourced from reference TRBV7-9 and TRBJ1-2, is DTGVSQNPRHKITKRGQNVTFRCDPISEHNRLYWYRQTLGQGPEFLTYFQNEAQLEKSRLLSDRFSAERPKGSFSTLEIQRTEQGDSAMYLCASSFWGGTGGYGYTFGSGTRLTVV.

The rearrangement uses TRBV7-9 and TRBJ1-4, with D unresolved. V was pared by 1 base and J by 5 bases, with 5 bases between. Germline V lookup: CDR1 SEHNR, CDR2 FQNEAQ (reference sequence). The CDR3 spans 13 residues. CDR3 DNA sequence: TGTGCCAGCAGCTTAGGGCAGAATGAAAAACTGTTTTTT. Residues: CASSLGQNEKLFF.

The rearrangement links TRBV19 to TRBJ2-3, with 9 bases that match TRBD2. The CDR3 runs 15 residues. With 1 base clipped from V and 4 bases from J, the junction kept 3 bases outside the gene matches. Germline lookup yields CDR1 LNHDA and CDR2 SQIVND (reference sequence). CDR3 residues: CASSIGGRAPDTQYF. CDR3 nucleotides: TGTGCCAGTAGTATAGGCGGGAGGGCCCCAGATACGCAGTATTTT.

The chain combines TRBV11-3 with TRBJ2-2, with 8 bases that match TRBD2. CDR3 length equals 13 residues. V dropped 7 bases and J dropped 12; count of bases not matched to a gene: 10. Germline-derived CDR1 and CDR2 are SGHNT and YENEEA. This CDR3 reads CASTGGASEKLFF. CDR3 nucleotide sequence: TGTGCCAGCACCGGGGGGGCCTCAGAGAAGCTGTTTTTT.

This chain uses TRBV9 with TRBJ2-7, with 9 bases aligning to TRBD1. CDR3 length: 14 residues. V gave up 3 bases and J gave up 2 bases; unmatched junction bases: 3. The germline V gene encodes CDR1 SGDLS and CDR2 YYNGEE. The CDR3: CASSAGTGTYEQYF. In nucleotides, the CDR3 is TGTGCCAGCAGCGCCGGGACAGGGACCTACGAGCAGTACTTC.

The genes are TRBV7-6 and TRBJ2-3, with 8 bases matching TRBD2. In germline, CDR1 is SGHVS, CDR2 FNYEAQ. The CDR3 loop spans 15 amino acids. The V gene end was trimmed by 8 bases and the J gene end by 1 base; junction bases not matched to a gene: 8. In DNA, the CDR3 is TGTGCCAGCGCAGGGCCAGCGGGAGGCACAGATACGCAGTATTTT. As protein: CASAGPAGGTDTQYF.

The chain has TRBV13 and TRBJ1-1; tentative D call: TRBD1 (6 bases). Trimming removed 5 bases at V and 0 bases at J, with 13 bases between. The CDR3 totals 15 residues. CDR1 PRHDT and CDR2 FYEKMQ come from the germline V gene (reference sequence). CDR3 residues: CASSKTGIMNTEAFF. CDR3 in DNA: TGTGCCAGCAGCAAAACAGGGATAATGAACACTGAAGCTTTCTTT.

The rearrangement uses TRBV7-3 and TRBJ1-5; D gene ambiguous. The CDR3 covers 17 residues. Trimming removed 2 bases at V and 2 bases at J, with 16 bases between. Looked up from germline, CDR1 is SGHTA and CDR2 is FQGTGA. CDR3 region: CASSLLGHGRGNQPQHF. The CDR3 nucleotides are TGTGCCAGCAGCTTACTAGGTCATGGCAGAGGCAATCAGCCCCAGCATTTT.

A single count supports this clone. DNA for the CDR3: TGTGCCAGCAGTTTACTGGGGACTAGCGGACCCAATGAGCAGTTCTTC. Translated, it gives CASSLLGTSGPNEQFF. V usage is TRBV27 and J usage is TRBJ2-1; 11 bases line up with TRBD2. Per germline, CDR1 MNHEY and CDR2 SMNVEV (reference sequence). The CDR3 spans 16 residues. Trimming cost V 2 bases and J 6 bases; bases outside gene matches: 6.

The chain joins TRBV5-1 to TRBJ2-3; 13 bases are shared with TRBD2. The CDR3 runs 16 residues. Germline trimming cut 1 base from V and 6 bases from J; bases unmatched to any gene: 5. CDR1 and CDR2 (germline): SGHRS, YFSETQ. DNA for the CDR3: TGCGCCAGCAGCTTGCTGACTAGCGGGGGGCATGATACGCAGTATTTT. Its translation is CASSLLTSGGHDTQYF.

The chain carries TRBV6-6 and TRBJ2-7; D is possibly TRBD2 (7 bases). CDR1 is MNHNY, CDR2 SVGAGI, per germline (reference sequence). V lost 2 bases and J lost 2, with 10 bases in between. This CDR3 is built from 14 residues. The CDR3 sequence is CASSYGGGAYEQYF. CDR3 bases: TGTGCCAGCAGTTACGGAGGGGGGGCCTACGAGCAGTACTTC.

This chain joins TRBV29-1 and TRBJ1-2; TRBD1 is a possible D gene (6 bases). Per germline, CDR1 SQVTM and CDR2 ANQGSEA. V was clipped by 2 bases and J by 2 bases, with 9 bases between them. CDR3 size: 13 residues. Written as DNA, the CDR3 is TGCAGCGTTGAACACAGGGAAAACTATGGCTACACCTTC. Encoded protein: CSVEHRENYGYTF.

This chain joins TRBV7-9 and TRBJ2-7; D may be TRBD1 (6 bases). This CDR3 has 16 amino acids. The germline V gene encodes CDR1 SEHNR and CDR2 FQNEAQ (reference sequence). V lost 8 bases and J lost 3, with 23 bases in between. This CDR3 reads CASAPRVRGNGYEQYF. The CDR3 DNA follows: TGTGCCAGCGCACCCCGAGTTAGGGGGAACGGCTACGAGCAGTACTTC.

This clone occurred a few times. This chain's CDR3 is CASRGGQPNTEAFF. The DNA of the CDR3 is TGTGCCAGCAGGGGCGGACAGCCGAACACTGAAGCTTTCTTT. The V gene is TRBV7-9, the J gene TRBJ1-1, with D tentatively TRBD1 (6 bases). The germline V and J ends were trimmed by 6 bases and 1 base, with 12 bases remaining between them. Per the germline V gene, CDR1 is SEHNR and CDR2 is FQNEAQ (reference sequence). The CDR3 extends over 14 amino acids. The full variable domain, its missing parts supplied by reference TRBV7-9 and TRBJ1-1, is DTGVSQNPRHKITKRGQNVTFRCDPISEHNRLYWYRQTLGQGPEFLTYFQNEAQLEKSRLLSDRFSAERPKGSFSTLEIQRTEQGDSAMYLCASRGGQPNTEAFFGQGTRLTVV.

The chain uses TRBV7-9 and TRBJ1-6; D gene ambiguous. The CDR3 extends over 16 amino acids. Trimming removed 5 bases at V and 0 bases at J, with 11 bases between. CDR1 SEHNR and CDR2 FQNEAQ come from the germline V gene (reference sequence). The CDR3 loop is CASSPLISSYNSPLHF. CDR3 DNA: TGTGCCAGCAGCCCCCTAATTAGCTCCTATAATTCACCCCTCCACTTT.

The V call is TRBV4-3, the J call TRBJ1-2; TRBD1 matches at 7 bases. The CDR3 runs to 16 residues. Trimming removed 0 bases from V and 6 bases from J; junction bases left unmatched: 10. Germline V gene sequence: CDR1 LGHNA, CDR2 YSLEER. CDR3 sequence reads: CASSQEPTQGGNGYTF. The CDR3 region has the DNA TGCGCCAGCAGCCAAGAACCCACCCAAGGGGGCAATGGCTACACCTTC.